The 14 T cell receptor beta chains presented below share a single source sample, sequenced in a study of cytomegalovirus exposure and HLA in healthy donors (TCRdb year 2017). Library method: the immunoSEQ multiplex PCR assay. The multiplex PCR relied on a mix of 60 forward primers for TCR Vbeta segments and 13 reverse primers for TCR Jbeta segments. TCRdb holds this immuneACCESS table with in-frame rearrangements only. Some clones are missing; in checked studies, unresolved V genes explain under half, and the rest has no known cause. The sample table shows 150,000 or so clones, and around a tenth are seen once. The ten largest clones represent approximately 1.7% of the sample. Material for sequencing was PBMCs. These TCRs come from a man over 45 in good health and CMV-seronegative.

This clone was counted between two and nine times. The same CDR3 also results from other DNA sequences found in this sample. CDR3 sequence: CASSVITGGANYGYTF. The CDR3 DNA sequence: TGTGCCAGCAGTGTAATCACAGGGGGCGCGAACTATGGCTACACCTTC. The chain has TRBV6-1 and TRBJ1-2; 9 bases are shared with TRBD1. CDR3 size: 16 residues. Trimming cost V 4 bases and J 2 bases; bases outside gene matches: 8. CDR1 MNHNS and CDR2 SASEGT come from the germline V gene.

This clone was picked up a small number of times. J is TRBJ2-7 and V is TRBV6-6; maybe TRBD2 (7 bases). CDR1 and CDR2 (germline): MNHNY, SVGAGI (reference sequence). This CDR3 spans 16 amino acids. V was cut by 5 bases and J by 3 bases, with 20 bases left in between. The CDR3 loop is CASSPQGLGGSYEQYF. Here the CDR3 DNA reads TGTGCCAGCAGTCCCCAGGGGTTGGGGGGGAGCTACGAGCAGTACTTC.

The chain employs TRBV7-8 and TRBJ2-2; no clear D gene. Per the germline V gene, CDR1 is SGHVS and CDR2 is FQNEAQ. This CDR3 spans 16 amino acids. Trimming took 4 bases from V and 0 from J, leaving 12 bases between them. The CDR3 here is CASSSAGDSNTGELFF. CDR3 nucleotide sequence: TGTGCCAGCAGCTCAGCAGGCGACTCGAACACCGGGGAGCTGTTTTTT.

Only a few counts were recorded for this clone. The chain recombines TRBV7-3 with TRBJ2-7; TRBD1 matches at 9 bases. V lost 2 bases and J lost 2; bases outside the gene matches: 7. CDR3 size: 16 residues. The germline CDR1 and CDR2 sequences are SGHTA and FQGTGA. The CDR3 spells CASSLQGQGLTYEQYF. DNA for the CDR3: TGTGCCAGCAGCTTACAGGGACAGGGTCTAACCTACGAGCAGTACTTC.

DNA for the CDR3: TGTGCTAGTGGTTTGTTGGCGGGAAGGTGGACCGGGGAGCTGTTTTTT. Protein product: CASGLLAGRWTGELFF. The chain is built from TRBV12-5 and TRBJ2-2; tentatively, D is TRBD2 (6 bases). Germline V lookup: CDR1 LGHNT, CDR2 FRNRAP. The V end was cut by 2 bases, the J end by 5 bases, with 15 bases between. This CDR3 comprises 16 residues.

In its sample, this clone was seen a few times. The chain combines TRBV28 with TRBJ1-2; TRBD1 aligns across 7 bases. CDR1 is MDHEN, CDR2 SYDVKM, per germline. This CDR3 is built from 15 residues. V shed 5 bases and J 4 bases; nucleotides not matched to a gene: 10. CDR3 amino acids: CASSPTGALGYGYTF. In DNA, the CDR3 is TGTGCCAGCAGTCCCACAGGGGCCTTGGGCTATGGCTACACCTTC.

This clone has only a few counts. CDR3 sequence reads: CASRARRDTEAFF. The CDR3 coding sequence is TGTGCCAGCAGGGCTCGGCGGGACACTGAAGCTTTCTTT. The chain is built from TRBV2 and TRBJ1-1; no reliable D call. The germline V gene has CDR1 SNHLY and CDR2 FYNNEI. Trimming removed 6 bases from V and 3 bases from J, with 11 bases in between. The CDR3 consists of 13 residues.

In this sample, this clone turned up a few times. The V gene is TRBV9, the J gene TRBJ1-2, with D possibly TRBD1 on 6 matching bases. V lost 3 bases, J lost 0 bases, and 9 bases lay in between. This CDR3 has 14 residues. Germline values: CDR1 SGDLS, CDR2 YYNGEE. CDR3 in amino acids: CASSAQGPNYGYTF. CDR3 nucleotide sequence: TGTGCCAGCAGCGCACAGGGCCCTAACTATGGCTACACCTTC.

J is TRBJ1-6 and V is TRBV19, with D perhaps TRBD1 (5 bases). V was trimmed by 1 base and J by 5 bases, leaving 6 bases between them. The length of the CDR3 is 14 residues. The V gene's germline CDR1 is LNHDA and CDR2 SQIVND (reference sequence). CDR3 protein: CASSIVGDNSPLHF. The CDR3 bases are TGTGCCAGTAGTATAGTAGGGGATAATTCACCCCTCCACTTT.

The rearrangement links TRBV5-1 to TRBJ2-7; 8 positions agree with TRBD2. Trimming took 0 bases from V and 7 from J; bases not matched to a gene: 21. The CDR3 spans 19 residues. The germline V gene has CDR1 SGHRS and CDR2 YFSETQ. DNA for the CDR3: TGCGCCAGCAGCTTGGGCCGGACAAGAGGGACTAGGGTCCCTTGGGAGCAGTACTTC. It is translated as CASSLGRTRGTRVPWEQYF.

This clone was found a few times. This rearrangement joins TRBV5-4 to TRBJ2-1, with TRBD2 as a possible D gene (6 bases). From germline, CDR1 is SGHNT and CDR2 YYREEE (reference sequence). The CDR3 extends over 15 amino acids. V gave up 7 bases and J gave up 4 bases, with 18 bases separating them. The CDR3 here is CASERGLTTYNEQFF. CDR3 DNA: TGTGCCAGCGAGAGGGGACTTACTACTTACAATGAGCAGTTCTTC.

The V call is TRBV6-8, the J call TRBJ2-5, with D possibly being TRBD1 (5 bases). From germline, CDR1 is MNHGY and CDR2 SAAAGT. The CDR3 spans 15 residues. With 5 bases removed from V and 3 bases from J, the gap between germline ends came to 16 bases. The CDR3 DNA reads as TGTGCCAGCAGTAAGACAGCCACTACTAAAGAGACCCAGTACTTC. It specifies CASSKTATTKETQYF.

The chain links TRBV27 to TRBJ2-7; TRBD1 might be the D (6 bases). Trimming took 3 bases from V and 2 from J, leaving 8 bases between them. CDR3 length: 13 residues. Germline V gene lookup returns CDR1 MNHEY and CDR2 SMNVEV (reference sequence). The CDR3 DNA follows: TGTGCCAGCAGTTTTTGGGGGCCCTACGAGCAGTACTTC. Translated: CASSFWGPYEQYF.

This clone turned up a few times. Other DNA sequences from this sample encode an identical CDR3 as well. The gene calls are TRBV6-4 and TRBJ2-3; TRBD2 aligns across 12 bases. Trimming took 6 bases from V and 1 from J; bases not matched to a gene: 2. The CDR3 consists of 15 residues. Germline CDR1 MRHNA, CDR2 SNTAGT. The CDR3 bases are TGTGCCAGCAGCCGACTAGCGGGGGGCACAGATACGCAGTATTTT. As protein: CASSRLAGGTDTQYF.